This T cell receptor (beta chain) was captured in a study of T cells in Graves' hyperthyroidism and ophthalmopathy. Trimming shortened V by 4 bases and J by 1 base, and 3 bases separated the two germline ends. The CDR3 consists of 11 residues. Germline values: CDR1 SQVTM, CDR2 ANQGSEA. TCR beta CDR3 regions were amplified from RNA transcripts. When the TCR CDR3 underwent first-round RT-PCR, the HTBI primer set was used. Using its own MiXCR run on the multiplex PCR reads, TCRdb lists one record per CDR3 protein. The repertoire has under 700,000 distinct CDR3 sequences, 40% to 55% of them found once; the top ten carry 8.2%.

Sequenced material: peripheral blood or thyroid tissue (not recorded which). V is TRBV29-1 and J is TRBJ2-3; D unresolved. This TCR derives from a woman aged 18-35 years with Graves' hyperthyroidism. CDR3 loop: CSVVGTDTQYF. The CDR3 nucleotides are TGCAGCGTTGTCGGCACAGATACGCAGTATTTT.